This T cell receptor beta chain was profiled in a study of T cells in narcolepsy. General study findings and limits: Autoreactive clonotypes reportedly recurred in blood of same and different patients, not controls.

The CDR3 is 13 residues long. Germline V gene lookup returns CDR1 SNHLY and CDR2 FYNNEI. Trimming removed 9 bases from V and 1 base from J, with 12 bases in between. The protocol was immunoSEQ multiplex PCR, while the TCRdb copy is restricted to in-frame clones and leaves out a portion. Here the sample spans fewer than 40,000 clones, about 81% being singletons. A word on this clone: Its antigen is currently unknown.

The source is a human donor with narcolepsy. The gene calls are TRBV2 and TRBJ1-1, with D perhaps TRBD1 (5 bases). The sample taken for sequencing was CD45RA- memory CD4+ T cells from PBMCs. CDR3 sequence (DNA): TGTGCCAGTGCAACAGACAGGAACACTGAAGCTTTCTTT. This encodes CASATDRNTEAFF.